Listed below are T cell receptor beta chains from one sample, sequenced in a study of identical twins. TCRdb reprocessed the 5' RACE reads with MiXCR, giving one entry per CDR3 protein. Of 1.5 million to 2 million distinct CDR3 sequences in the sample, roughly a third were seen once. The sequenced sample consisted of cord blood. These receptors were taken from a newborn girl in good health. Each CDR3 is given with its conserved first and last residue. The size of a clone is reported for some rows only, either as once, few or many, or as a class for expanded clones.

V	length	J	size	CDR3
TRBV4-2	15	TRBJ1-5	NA	CASSQDRGGHQPQHF
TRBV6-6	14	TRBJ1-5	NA	CASSYYRGRQPQHF
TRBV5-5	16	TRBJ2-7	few	CASSLQFPGQGHEQYF
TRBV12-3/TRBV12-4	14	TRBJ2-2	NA	CASSLEVETGELFF
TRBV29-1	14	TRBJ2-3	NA	CSVSRRGGKDTQYF
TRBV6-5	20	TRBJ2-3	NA	CASSYASRGRTSGSTDTQYF
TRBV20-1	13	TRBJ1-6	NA	CSANRGLGSPLHF
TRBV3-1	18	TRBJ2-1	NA	CASSQGRTSGRMWNEQFF
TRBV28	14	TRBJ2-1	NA	CASRAETPYNEQFF
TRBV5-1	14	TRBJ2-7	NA	CVSSNHLDTYEQYF
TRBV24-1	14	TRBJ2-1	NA	CATSETSGGNEQFF
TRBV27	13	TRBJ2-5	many	CASSSQGRETQYF
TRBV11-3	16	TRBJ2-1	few	CASSLPGADSYNEQFF
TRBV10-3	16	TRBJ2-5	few	CAIAKYLPGQQETQYF
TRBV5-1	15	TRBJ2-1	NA	CASSLVAGSHNEQFF
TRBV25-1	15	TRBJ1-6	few	CASSGRDRPNSPLHF
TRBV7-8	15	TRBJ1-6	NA	CASSLWSGDNSPLHF
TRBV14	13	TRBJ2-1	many	CASSPGLYNEQFF
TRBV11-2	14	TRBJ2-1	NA	CASSRGSFLDEQFF